The 26 T cell receptor beta chains below come from one sample, sequenced in a study of shared clonotypes between healthy human individuals (dated by TCRdb to 2020 to 2021). The library relied on the immunoSEQ multiplex PCR assay. This is the immuneACCESS table as TCRdb keeps it, with only in-frame sequences that have V and J called. A part of the clones is gone; compared with another copy, unresolved V genes explain less than half, and the rest is unexplained. This sample gives approximately 1.9 million clones in total; just under 95% of them show up just once. Approximately 1.6% of the sample belongs to the ten largest clones. For the CD8 naive samples, CD45RO-negative cells were positively selected for CCR7, yielding a CD45RA+CCR7+ population from which TemRA cells were excluded. The sample was naive CD8+ T cells from PBMCs. According to the study, the label for this sample's cell subset or site signals: CD45RA+CCR7+. The receptors derive from a man aged 18-30 years in good health. Some clones in this sample may be carry-over from other donors' samples.

The count of this clone is one. CDR3 sequence: CASSPSDSRPYNEQFF. CDR3 nucleotides: TGTGCCAGCAGCCCATCGGACTCCCGCCCTTACAATGAGCAGTTCTTC. The V gene is TRBV7-9, the J gene TRBJ2-1; maybe TRBD2 (5 bases). Trimming removed 5 bases at V and 4 bases at J, with 18 bases between. The CDR3 contains 16 residues. CDR1 is SEHNR and CDR2 is FQNEAQ in the germline V gene (reference sequence). Combining the CDR3 with reference TRBV7-9 and TRBJ2-1 gives the whole variable domain DTGVSQNPRHKITKRGQNVTFRCDPISEHNRLYWYRQTLGQGPEFLTYFQNEAQLEKSRLLSDRFSAERPKGSFSTLEIQRTEQGDSAMYLCASSPSDSRPYNEQFFGPGTRLTVL.

The chain uses TRBV13 and TRBJ2-7; D remains unclear. Germline assignment: CDR1 PRHDT and CDR2 FYEKMQ (reference sequence). Deletions cut 6 bases from V and 6 bases from J, with 21 bases between. The CDR3 has 15 amino acids. The CDR3 DNA follows: TGTGCCAGCAGTCCAGCTTACCCCATCAGTAGCGAGCAGTACTTC. This translates into CASSPAYPISSEQYF.

Concerning this clone itself: The same CDR3 is also encoded by other DNA sequences in this sample. The rearrangement uses TRBV5-4 and TRBJ2-7, with D unclear. This CDR3 has 13 residues. Deletions cut 0 bases from V and 1 base from J, with 5 bases between. The germline V gene encodes CDR1 SGHNT and CDR2 YYREEE (reference sequence). CDR3 nucleotides: TGTGCCAGCAGCTTGGGGCGTTCCTACGAGCAGTACTTC. It encodes CASSLGRSYEQYF.

The rearrangement uses TRBV28 and TRBJ2-3, with unresolved D. Looked up from germline, CDR1 is MDHEN and CDR2 is SYDVKM. This CDR3 is 14 amino acids long. V was trimmed by 6 bases and J by 1 base, leaving 11 bases between them. The CDR3, as DNA: TGTGCCAGCAGGTCTAGAGAACGCACAGATACGCAGTATTTT. Its protein product is CASRSRERTDTQYF.

The chain combines TRBV10-3 with TRBJ2-3, with D perhaps TRBD1 (6 bases). The CDR3 consists of 14 residues. V was shortened by 6 bases and J by 1 base, with 11 bases between the two germline ends. The germline V gene has CDR1 ENHRY and CDR2 SYGVKD. CDR3 nucleotide sequence: TGTGCCATCAGGGGGGCCGCCGGCACAGATACGCAGTATTTT. Encoded protein: CAIRGAAGTDTQYF.

The chain joins TRBV2 to TRBJ2-3; D may be TRBD2 (6 bases). CDR1 and CDR2 from the germline V gene are SNHLY and FYNNEI. The CDR3 runs to 14 residues. Trimming stripped 7 bases from V and 4 bases from J, with 15 bases between. The CDR3 loop is CASTGSREADTQYF. For the CDR3, the DNA is TGTGCCAGCACGGGGTCCAGGGAGGCAGATACGCAGTATTTT. Based on the CDR3 plus reference TRBV2 and TRBJ2-3, the full variable domain is EPEVTQTPSHQVTQMGQEVILRCVPISNHLYFYWYRQILGQKVEFLVSFYNNEISEKSEIFDDQFSVERPDGSNFTLKIRSTKLEDSAMYFCASTGSREADTQYFGPGTRLTVL.

This chain joins TRBV2 and TRBJ2-7, with D maybe TRBD1 (6 bases). The CDR3 is 14 amino acids. From germline, CDR1 is SNHLY and CDR2 FYNNEI. Trimming shortened V by 6 bases and J by 11 bases, and 23 bases separated the two germline ends. CDR3: CASSNIRGPVIEYF. Here the CDR3 DNA reads TGTGCCAGCAGCAACATCAGGGGCCCGGTCATTGAGTACTTC. Based on the CDR3 plus reference TRBV2 and TRBJ2-7, the full variable domain is EPEVTQTPSHQVTQMGQEVILRCVPISNHLYFYWYRQILGQKVEFLVSFYNNEISEKSEIFDDQFSVERPDGSNFTLKIRSTKLEDSAMYFCASSNIRGPVIEYFGPGTRLTVT.

The sample holds one count of this clone. This chain links TRBV9 with TRBJ2-7, with D perhaps being TRBD1 or TRBD2 (5 bases each). Germline V gene data show CDR1 as SGDLS and CDR2 as YYNGEE. V was cut by 0 bases and J by 7 bases, with 20 bases left in between. The CDR3 consists of 16 residues. The CDR3 DNA is TGTGCCAGCAGCGTAGGAGGGGTCACCCCCCTACTTGAGCAGTACTTC. Protein: CASSVGGVTPLLEQYF.

V usage is TRBV2 and J usage is TRBJ2-7; D is ambiguous. The CDR3 loop spans 15 amino acids. From germline, CDR1 is SNHLY and CDR2 FYNNEI. V lost 3 bases and J 2 bases, leaving 14 bases between the germline ends. CDR3 bases: TGTGCCAGCAGTGAGAGGACGGCGCCAACCTACGAGCAGTACTTC. It encodes CASSERTAPTYEQYF.

The table lists this clone with a count of one. The chain recombines TRBV7-9 with TRBJ2-7, with D hard to call. Germline CDR1 is SEHNR and CDR2 is FQNEAQ (reference sequence). This CDR3 contains 16 residues. V was pared by 0 bases and J by 2 bases, with 14 bases between. CDR3 sequence: CASSLAVAAPAYEQYF. Here the CDR3 DNA reads TGTGCCAGCAGCTTAGCAGTGGCGGCCCCCGCCTACGAGCAGTACTTC.

As to this clone: This sample includes further DNA sequences coding for the same CDR3. The chain uses TRBV30 and TRBJ1-2, with D possibly matching TRBD1 (5 bases). CDR1 is GTSNPN, CDR2 SVGIG, per germline (reference sequence). V lost 1 base and J 8 bases, leaving 8 bases between the germline ends. The CDR3 is made up of 11 amino acids. The CDR3 protein is CAWSAGRGYTF. CDR3 DNA sequence: TGTGCCTGGAGTGCGGGGCGCGGCTACACCTTC.

CDR3 sequence (DNA): TGCAGCGATCGACAGTTAGGGTATGAGCAGTTCTTC. This codes for CSDRQLGYEQFF. V gene TRBV29-1 combines with J gene TRBJ2-1, with a weak D call TRBD1 (5 bases). The germline V gene has CDR1 SQVTM and CDR2 ANQGSEA. CDR3 length equals 12 residues. V lost 7 bases and J lost 8, with 15 bases in between.

The chain uses TRBV19 and TRBJ2-7; 11 bases line up with TRBD1. The CDR3 covers 13 residues. The J segment lost 2 bases and the V segment lost 9 bases, leaving 3 bases of the junction unmatched. Germline CDR1 and CDR2: LNHDA and SQIVND (reference sequence). CDR3 in DNA: TGTGCCAGCGGGACAGGGGGAACCTACGAGCAGTACTTC. Amino acids: CASGTGGTYEQYF.

This chain uses TRBV13 with TRBJ1-6; D is perhaps TRBD1 (6 bases). The germline V gene has CDR1 PRHDT and CDR2 FYEKMQ (reference sequence). The CDR3 length is 18 residues. The V end was cut by 5 bases, the J end by 5 bases, with 22 bases between. CDR3 in DNA: TGTGCCAGCAGCGCGTACGGTGCTGGGGGCCGACATAATTCACCCCTCCACTTT. Its protein product is CASSAYGAGGRHNSPLHF.

Worth noting for this clone: The junction and the germline gene differ at one end; a read error may be behind it. The J gene is TRBJ1-1, the V gene TRBV6-1, with TRBD1 matching 7 bases. The length of the CDR3 is 15 residues. Germline V gene sequence: CDR1 MNHNS, CDR2 SASEGT. The CDR3, as DNA: TGTGCCAGCAGCTCGCGACAGGGCTTGAATACTGAAGCTTTCTTT. This sequence encodes CASSSRQGLNTEAFF.

This chain uses TRBV10-1 with TRBJ2-7; D remains unclear. V lost 10 bases and J 2 bases, leaving 6 bases between the germline ends. Germline V gene sequence: CDR1 WNHNN, CDR2 SYGVQD (reference sequence). This CDR3 contains 10 residues. The CDR3 region is CAKGTYEQYF. In DNA, the CDR3 is TGCGCCAAAGGGACCTACGAGCAGTACTTC.

The chain has TRBV7-6 and TRBJ1-4; weak D call: TRBD1 (5 bases). Germline CDR1 reads SGHVS; CDR2 reads FNYEAQ. The V gene lost 2 bases and the J gene lost 6 bases, with 13 bases spanning the gap. The CDR3 is made up of 15 amino acids. This chain's CDR3 is CASSLFRDSDEKLFF. The CDR3 coding sequence is TGTGCCAGCAGCTTATTCCGTGACAGCGATGAAAAACTGTTTTTT.

J is TRBJ1-2 and V is TRBV29-1; 8 nucleotides match TRBD1. This CDR3 is built from 17 residues. Germline V CDR1 and CDR2: SQVTM, ANQGSEA. V lost 6 bases to trimming and J lost 3 bases; unmatched junction nucleotides: 18. CDR3 nucleotides: TGCAGCGTCGCGGGCCCTATTCGACAGGGGAGAGACTATGGCTACACCTTC. Protein sequence: CSVAGPIRQGRDYGYTF. The variable domain in full, with the rest retrieved from reference TRBV29-1 and TRBJ1-2, is SAVISQKPSRDICQRGTSLTIQCQVDSQVTMMFWYRQQPGQSLTLIATANQGSEATYESGFVIDKFPISRPNLTFSTLTVSNMSPEDSSIYLCSVAGPIRQGRDYGYTFGSGTRLTVV.

The chain recombines TRBV30 with TRBJ2-1; possibly TRBD2 for D (5 bases). The CDR3 length is 13 residues. V was trimmed by 2 bases and J by 3 bases, leaving 8 bases between them. CDR1 is GTSNPN and CDR2 is SVGIG in the germline V gene (reference sequence). This chain's CDR3 is CAWSLARYNEQFF. CDR3 nucleotides: TGTGCCTGGAGTTTAGCGCGCTACAATGAGCAGTTCTTC.

This chain links TRBV28 with TRBJ1-5; TRBD1 is a possible D gene (5 bases). CDR3 length: 17 residues. CDR1 and CDR2 from the germline V gene are MDHEN and SYDVKM. V lost 5 bases and J 1 base, leaving 18 bases between the germline ends. CDR3 DNA: TGTGCCAGCAGTCTAAATTTGGACGGGGACAGCAATCAGCCCCAGCATTTT. Translated: CASSLNLDGDSNQPQHF.

This chain joins TRBV9 and TRBJ2-3; 9 nucleotides align to TRBD2. Trimming took 4 bases from V and 5 from J; bases not matched to a gene: 8. CDR1 is SGDLS and CDR2 is YYNGEE in the germline V gene. This CDR3 spans 15 amino acids. CDR3 loop: CASSRIAGAGDTQYF. The CDR3 DNA reads as TGTGCCAGCAGCAGAATAGCGGGAGCAGGAGATACGCAGTATTTT.

The chain uses TRBV6-6 and TRBJ2-7, with D possibly being TRBD2 (5 bases). Germline assignment: CDR1 MNHNY and CDR2 SVGAGI (reference sequence). Trimming pared 2 bases from V and 2 bases from J, leaving 10 bases between. The CDR3 spans 14 residues. CDR3 DNA: TGTGCCAGCAGTTACAGGACTTTCCCCTACGAGCAGTACTTC. Translated: CASSYRTFPYEQYF.

The J gene is TRBJ2-7, the V gene TRBV5-6; no clear D. The ends were cut back, 0 bases at V and 1 base at J, with 11 bases in the middle. This CDR3 has 15 residues. From germline, CDR1 is SGHDT and CDR2 YYEEEE. This CDR3 reads CASSLAQAVSYEQYF. CDR3 nucleotides: TGTGCCAGCAGCTTGGCTCAGGCCGTATCCTACGAGCAGTACTTC.

V is TRBV6-6 and J is TRBJ2-3, with TRBD1 identical over 7 bases. This CDR3 is 15 amino acids long. Unmatched junction bases numbered 7, after V lost 4 bases and J lost 3 bases. The germline CDR1 and CDR2 sequences are MNHNY and SVGAGI (reference sequence). CDR3 DNA sequence: TGTGCCAGCAGTTCCTGGACAGGTCTTACAGATACGCAGTATTTT. Translating gives CASSSWTGLTDTQYF.

The V gene is TRBV19, the J gene TRBJ1-2, with D unresolved. This CDR3 has 14 residues. Germline V lookup: CDR1 LNHDA, CDR2 SQIVND (reference sequence). The V end lost 3 bases, the J end lost 2 bases, and 10 bases lay between the germline ends. CDR3 amino acids: CASSIMGLNYGYTF. Here the CDR3 DNA reads TGTGCCAGTAGTATTATGGGCCTGAACTATGGCTACACCTTC.

In its sample, this clone was seen once. Additional DNA sequences in this sample encode the identical CDR3. The V gene is TRBV27, the J gene TRBJ1-2; 8 bases agree with TRBD1. This CDR3 region has 14 residues. Per the germline V gene, CDR1 is MNHEY and CDR2 is SMNVEV (reference sequence). With V trimmed by 6 bases and J by 6 bases, 9 bases remained unmatched. CDR3 sequence reads: CASSFLGTGDGYTF. The CDR3 nucleotides are TGTGCCAGCAGCTTCCTCGGGACAGGTGATGGCTACACCTTC.